The clone carrying this T cell receptor (beta chain) was found once. Assay used: immunoSEQ multiplex PCR; TCRdb lists only in-frame clones, some missing. In the table there are 70,000 to 75,000 clones, approximately 94% of which are singletons. The record originates from a study of control samples from healthy donors and cancer patients. V dropped 1 base and J dropped 1 base, with 5 bases sitting between them. There are 14 residues in the CDR3. Germline loops: CDR1 KGHSH, CDR2 LQKENI. Sequencing was performed on blood. The rearrangement links TRBV18 to TRBJ1-5; unclear D gene. The sequence was obtained from a woman in her 30s in good health. The CDR3 here is CASSPQGSNQPQHF. DNA of the CDR3: TGTGCCAGCTCACCACAGGGAAGCAATCAGCCCCAGCATTTT.